This T cell receptor (beta chain) is from a study of shared clonotypes between healthy human individuals. This CDR3 has 15 residues. Germline lookup yields CDR1 SNHLY and CDR2 FYNNEI. Trimming took 4 bases from V and 6 from J; bases not matched to a gene: 9. Generated by immunoSEQ multiplex PCR, the TCRdb table keeps only in-frame clones and is missing some. This sample has 1,400,000 or so clones, with around 98.5% found just once. Sequencing used naive CD4+ T cells sorted from blood. As for subset: CD45RA+ positively selected. V is TRBV2 and J is TRBJ2-1, with 7 bases lining up with TRBD2. The clonotype originates from a man younger than 40 in good health. The CDR3 DNA sequence: TGTGCCAGCAGTGGACTCGCGGGAGTATTCAATGAGCAGTTCTTC. This translates into CASSGLAGVFNEQFF.